The 22 T cell receptor beta chains listed next were all sequenced from one sample in a study of tissue T cells after allogeneic stem cell transplantation. Measured with immunoSEQ multiplex PCR; TCRdb has only the in-frame clones, and not every one. The data show approximately 7,400 clones, 65% to 70% seen once. Sequencing input: blood. Receptors originate from a female BALB/c mouse in good health. The MHC haplotype recorded for the strain is H2-d.

On this clone itself: The genes and germline here are from mouse. The CDR3 end is not reached by the read, which stops 1 residue before it; the germline J gene fills it in. The same CDR3 also results from other DNA sequences found in this sample. The rearrangement links TRBV4 to TRBJ2-5; the match to TRBD1 covers 7 bases. V lost 4 bases and J lost 9; bases outside the gene matches: 1. The germline V gene has CDR1 LGHDT and CDR2 YNNKQL (reference sequence). The CDR3 has 11 amino acids. CDR3 protein: CASSLQGTQYF. CDR3 DNA (partial): TGTGCCAGCAGCTTACAGGGGACCCAGTAC.

This clone was counted once. Each gene name is a mouse one. The sequenced fragment ends 1 residue before the CDR3 boundary, so the rest is inferred from the germline J gene. V gene TRBV20 combines with J gene TRBJ1-2; no reliable D call. Germline V lookup: CDR1 GFQATS, CDR2 STVNSAI. The CDR3 is 12 amino acids. Trimming pared 2 bases from V and 0 bases from J, leaving 4 bases between. The part of the CDR3 DNA that was read is TGTGGTGCTAGGCCTACAAACTCCGACTACACC. As protein: CGARPTNSDYT. The entire CDR3 protein is CGARPTNSDYTF. Full variable domain (rest looked up from reference TRBV20 and TRBJ1-2): GALVYQYPRRTICKSGTSMRMECQAVGFQATSVAWYRQSPQKTFELIALSTVNSAIKYEQNFTQEKFPISHPNLSFSSMTVLNAYLEDRGLYLCGARPTNSDYTFGSGTRLLVI.

With respect to this clone: Mouse names are used for the genes. Read data end 1 residue before the CDR3 end; the end is taken from the germline J gene. The chain joins TRBV13-2 to TRBJ1-3; D is unclear. CDR3 size: 15 residues. V was clipped by 0 bases and J by 0 bases, with 7 bases between them. In germline, CDR1 is NNHNN, CDR2 SYGAGS (reference sequence). The CDR3 region is CASGDAANSGNTLYF. Partial CDR3 DNA: TGTGCCAGCGGTGATGCGGCAAATTCTGGAAATACGCTCTAT.

Concerning this clone: Mouse gene names and germline throughout. The CDR3 end lies 1 residue beyond the end of the read and is filled in from the germline J gene. The gene calls are TRBV29 and TRBJ2-3, with D possibly being TRBD1 or TRBD2 (5 bases each). The CDR3 is 16 amino acids. Per germline, CDR1 MSHET and CDR2 SYDVDS. Deletions cut 2 bases from V and 1 base from J, with 13 bases between. CDR3: CASSLRGRVGAETLYF. The covered CDR3 bases are TGTGCTAGCAGTTTAAGGGGCAGGGTTGGTGCAGAAACGCTGTAT.

This clone was seen a handful of times. Mouse gene names and germline throughout. The CDR3 end is not reached by the read, which stops 1 residue before it; the germline J gene fills it in. The rearrangement links TRBV4 to TRBJ2-7, with 11 bases lining up with TRBD2. CDR1 is LGHDT, CDR2 YNNKQL, per germline (reference sequence). V was clipped by 5 bases and J by 1 base; unmatched bases: 1. There are 14 residues in the CDR3. CDR3 DNA (partial): TGTGCCAGCAGCGGGACTGGGGGTTCCTATGAACAGTAC. This sequence encodes CASSGTGGSYEQY. The full-length CDR3 reads as CASSGTGGSYEQYF.

Remarks on this clone: Gene names are mouse gene names. The CDR3 end is not reached by the read, which stops 1 residue before it; the germline J gene fills it in. The genes are TRBV4 and TRBJ2-7, with TRBD1 as a possible D gene (5 bases). V was trimmed by 5 bases and J by 1 base, leaving 6 bases between them. From germline, CDR1 is LGHDT and CDR2 YNNKQL (reference sequence). The CDR3 runs to 12 residues. The DNA read from the CDR3 is TGTGCCAGCAGCAGACAGTCCTATGAACAGTAC. The encoded protein is CASSRQSYEQY. The full-length CDR3 reads as CASSRQSYEQYF.

About this clone itself: Genes and germline are mouse. The CDR3 extends 1 residue past the end of the read, so its final part is completed from the germline J gene. This chain links TRBV1 with TRBJ1-1, with a possible D match to TRBD1 (6 bases). The CDR3 has 15 residues. CDR1 is NSQYPW and CDR2 is LRSPGD in the germline V gene (reference sequence). V shed 2 bases and J shed 0 bases, with 10 bases lying between them. This CDR3 is CTCSAKDRTNTEVFF. The CDR3 bases that were read are TGCACCTGCAGTGCAAAGGACAGAACAAACACAGAAGTCTTC.

This clone was observed a handful of times. Gene and germline names: mouse. The read gets to within 1 residue of the CDR3 end, and the germline J gene fills in the rest. This chain connects TRBV13-1 to TRBJ2-3; D is uncertain. Germline V gene lookup returns CDR1 NSHNY and CDR2 SYGAGN. Trimming shortened V by 1 base and J by 1 base, and 4 bases separated the two germline ends. The CDR3 spans 13 residues. The CDR3 reads CASSDPGAETLYF. The CDR3 DNA, read in part, is TGTGCCAGCAGTGATCCTGGTGCAGAAACGCTGTAT.

Concerning this clone itself: Gene names refer to mouse genes. The missing CDR3 end, 1 residue past where the read stops, is filled in from the germline J gene. The rearrangement uses TRBV31 and TRBJ1-1; 9 bases line up with TRBD1. V shed 1 base and J 4 bases; nucleotides not matched to a gene: 4. Germline-derived CDR1 and CDR2 are GKSSPN and SITVG. The CDR3 is 14 amino acids. CDR3 DNA, as far as it was read: TGTGCCTGGAGTCCCGGGACAGGGTTCACAGAAGTCTTC. Translating gives CAWSPGTGFTEVF. Given in full, the CDR3 is CAWSPGTGFTEVFF.

This clone has just one count. Each gene name is a mouse one. Sequencing ends 1 residue short of the CDR3 end; the germline J gene provides the rest. V and J are TRBV13-1 and TRBJ2-3; D is uncertain. CDR3 size: 15 residues. The ends were cut back, 2 bases at V and 0 bases at J, with 10 bases in the middle. Germline CDR1 reads NSHNY; CDR2 reads SYGAGN. Partial CDR3 DNA: TGTGCCAGCAGTGAGGCCGGGCATAGTGCAGAAACGCTGTAT. This codes for CASSEAGHSAETLY. Given in full, the CDR3 is CASSEAGHSAETLYF.

Concerning this clone: Gene names follow the mouse nomenclature. Read data end 1 residue before the CDR3 end; the end is taken from the germline J gene. This rearrangement joins TRBV19 to TRBJ2-1; D is uncertain. This CDR3 comprises 11 residues. The V gene's germline CDR1 is FNHDT and CDR2 SITEND (reference sequence). Trimming cost V 0 bases and J 5 bases, with 0 bases left between them. CDR3 loop: CASSIDAEQFF. The covered CDR3 bases are TGTGCCAGCAGTATAGATGCTGAGCAGTTC.

On this clone itself: Gene names and germline refer to mouse. Sequencing ends 1 residue short of the CDR3 end; the germline J gene provides the rest. The V call is TRBV3, the J call TRBJ2-7, with D maybe TRBD1 (5 bases). The V gene lost 2 bases and the J gene lost 5 bases, with 7 bases spanning the gap. CDR1 is SNHLY, CDR2 FYNGKV, per germline (reference sequence). CDR3 length equals 12 residues. The sequenced CDR3 bases are TGTGCCAGCAGCTTACAGGGCCATGAACAGTAC. Translating gives CASSLQGHEQY. The entire CDR3 reads CASSLQGHEQYF.

To note about this clone: The gene names given are mouse names. The CDR3 goes on 1 residue after the read ends, and that part is filled in from the germline J gene. V is TRBV20 and J is TRBJ1-1; D uncertain. The V end was cut by 0 bases, the J end by 1 base, with 6 bases between. The CDR3 spans 13 residues. Germline CDR1 reads GFQATS; CDR2 reads STVNSAI. This chain's CDR3 is CGARDQQNTEVFF. The covered CDR3 bases are TGTGGTGCTAGGGATCAACAAAACACAGAAGTCTTC.

About this clone: Gene names are mouse gene names. The read comes to an end 1 residue before the CDR3 does, leaving the germline J gene to fill in the end. The chain combines TRBV13-3 with TRBJ2-2; TRBD2 agrees at 8 bases. Trimming took 3 bases from V and 3 from J; bases not matched to a gene: 7. Germline V lookup: CDR1 NNHDY, CDR2 SYVADS. There are 16 residues in the CDR3. The part of the CDR3 DNA that was read is TGTGCCAGCAGTGGTCTGGGGGGCAGGGACACCGGGCAGCTCTAC. It is translated as CASSGLGGRDTGQLY. The whole CDR3 sequence is CASSGLGGRDTGQLYF.

This clone was counted only a few times. Genes here carry mouse names. The DNA ends 1 residue before the CDR3 does, and the rest of the CDR3 is filled in from the germline J gene. This chain links TRBV29 with TRBJ1-4; the D gene is possibly TRBD1 (5 bases). CDR1 and CDR2 from the germline V gene are MSHET and SYDVDS. Trimming removed 6 bases at V and 0 bases at J, with 8 bases between. CDR3 length equals 14 residues. The CDR3 loop reads CASRDTFSNERLFF. CDR3 DNA (partial): TGTGCTAGCAGGGACACCTTTTCCAACGAAAGATTATTT.

This clone was seen just once. Gene names refer to mouse genes. The sequence runs out 1 residue before the end of the CDR3; the remainder is reconstructed from the germline J gene. The chain employs TRBV4 and TRBJ2-2; 7 positions match TRBD1. Germline-derived CDR1 and CDR2 are LGHDT and YNNKQL (reference sequence). The CDR3 extends over 14 amino acids. J gave up 3 bases and V 4 bases, and 2 bases lay outside the gene matches. CDR3 sequence: CASSFQGDTGQLYF. CDR3 bases read: TGTGCCAGCAGCTTTCAGGGGGACACCGGGCAGCTCTAC.

About this clone itself: Gene names are mouse gene names. Read sequence stops 1 residue before the CDR3 end, and the germline J gene provides the missing end. The J gene is TRBJ1-1, the V gene TRBV29; 8 nucleotides match TRBD1. This CDR3 is built from 13 residues. The J segment lost 4 bases and the V segment lost 5 bases, leaving 3 bases of the junction unmatched. Germline loops: CDR1 MSHET, CDR2 SYDVDS. The CDR3 is CASSKGQATEVFF. Partial CDR3 DNA: TGTGCTAGCAGTAAGGGACAGGCCACAGAAGTCTTC.

Regarding this clone: Genes and germline are mouse. The missing CDR3 end, 1 residue past where the read stops, is filled in from the germline J gene. This chain connects TRBV13-1 to TRBJ1-1; no clear D gene. This CDR3 is 14 amino acids long. With 0 bases removed from V and 3 bases from J, the gap between germline ends came to 9 bases. Germline V gene lookup returns CDR1 NSHNY and CDR2 SYGAGN. CDR3 DNA (partial): TGTGCCAGCAGTGATGCTAGGAGGGACACAGAAGTCTTC. Amino acids: CASSDARRDTEVF. The whole CDR3 protein reads CASSDARRDTEVFF.

With respect to this clone: Gene names denote mouse genes. The read ends 1 residue before the CDR3 terminus; that terminus is restored from the germline J gene. This chain connects TRBV13-1 to TRBJ2-4; no definite D call. The CDR3 length is 14 residues. The V end lost 2 bases, the J end lost 0 bases, and 7 bases lay between the germline ends. CDR1 and CDR2 (germline): NSHNY, SYGAGN. CDR3 DNA (partial): TGTGCCAGCAGTGACGTTGGAAGTCAAAACACCTTGTAC. Translated, it gives CASSDVGSQNTLY. In full, the CDR3 is CASSDVGSQNTLYF.

This clone has a handful of counts. Germline and genes: mouse. Coverage ceases 1 residue before the CDR3 finishes, and the germline J gene fills in the end. The chain carries TRBV29 and TRBJ2-7; D not certain. The CDR3 contains 10 residues. In germline, CDR1 is MSHET, CDR2 SYDVDS. V was pared by 3 bases and J by 7 bases, with 4 bases between. CDR3 bases read: TGTGCTAGCAGTTTGGGGGAACAGTAC. This encodes CASSLGEQY. The full-length CDR3 reads as CASSLGEQYF.

About this clone: Gene names and germline refer to mouse. The read falls 1 residue short of the CDR3 end, and the missing part is taken from the germline J gene. The chain couples TRBV20 to TRBJ2-4, with D perhaps matching TRBD1 or TRBD2 (5 bases each). V gave up 4 bases and J gave up 2 bases, with 10 bases separating them. Germline V gene data show CDR1 as GFQATS and CDR2 as STVNSAI. The CDR3 runs 13 residues. The CDR3 bases that were read are TGTGGTGCTAAGGGGCGCGCTCAAAACACCTTGTAC. Translated, it gives CGAKGRAQNTLY. The CDR3, in full, reads CGAKGRAQNTLYF.

With regard to this clone: Mouse names are used for the genes. Read data end 1 residue before the CDR3 end; the end is taken from the germline J gene. Other DNA sequences in this sample translate to the same CDR3. The chain couples TRBV2 to TRBJ2-5, with a tentative D call TRBD1 (6 bases). The CDR3 is 15 amino acids. CDR1 is LGHNA and CDR2 is YSYQKL in the germline V gene. V lost 0 bases, J lost 2 bases, and 9 bases lay in between. The CDR3 DNA, read in part, is TGTGCCAGCAGCCAAGATCGAGGGGGCCAAGACACCCAGTAC. Translated, it gives CASSQDRGGQDTQY. The whole CDR3 protein reads CASSQDRGGQDTQYF.